The 12 T cell receptor beta chains below come from one sample, sequenced in a study of cytomegalovirus exposure and HLA in healthy donors. The PCR made use of 60 Vbeta and 13 Jbeta primers. Some clones are missing from TCRdb's copy, which holds only in-frame ones; the method was immunoSEQ multiplex PCR. The table lists 210,000 or so clones, approximately 85% of them singletons. The sequencing input was PBMCs. These receptors came from a girl aged 2 to 9 in good health and CMV-seronegative.

CDR3 sequence reads: CASSFKVLAGGDTQYF. The DNA for the CDR3 is TGTGCCAGCAGCTTCAAAGTCCTAGCGGGAGGTGATACGCAGTATTTT. The chain combines TRBV5-8 with TRBJ2-3; 11 nucleotides agree with TRBD2. V was pared by 2 bases and J by 6 bases, with 8 bases of the junction left unmatched. This CDR3 spans 16 amino acids. From germline, CDR1 is SGHTS and CDR2 YDEGEE. Together with reference TRBV5-8 and TRBJ2-3, the CDR3 gives the full variable domain: EAGVTQSPTHLIKTRGQQATLRCSPISGHTSVYWYQQALGLGLQFLLWYDEGEERNRGNFPPRFSGRQFPNYSSELNVNALELEDSALYLCASSFKVLAGGDTQYFGPGTRLTVL.

The chain is built from TRBV19 and TRBJ1-2; TRBD1 aligns across 9 bases. The CDR3 is 15 amino acids. Per germline, CDR1 LNHDA and CDR2 SQIVND (reference sequence). Germline trimming cut 5 bases from V and 7 bases from J; bases unmatched to any gene: 11. The DNA of the CDR3 is TGTGCCAGTAGTCCGTGGGACAGGGAATCGGTTGGCTACACCTTC. Its protein product is CASSPWDRESVGYTF.

About this clone: The sample holds other DNA sequences that translate to the same CDR3. The rearrangement uses TRBV27 and TRBJ1-3; maybe TRBD1 (6 bases). Germline V gene lookup returns CDR1 MNHEY and CDR2 SMNVEV (reference sequence). The CDR3 consists of 15 residues. V was shortened by 5 bases and J by 3 bases, with 14 bases between the two germline ends. In nucleotides, the CDR3 is TGTGCCAGCAGTGCAGTTGGGGGCCTTGGAAACACCATATATTTT. Translated: CASSAVGGLGNTIYF.

V gene TRBV4-1 combines with J gene TRBJ2-7; D might be TRBD2 (6 bases). The CDR3 runs to 15 residues. V was trimmed by 1 base and J by 7 bases, leaving 17 bases between them. Per germline, CDR1 MGHRA and CDR2 YSYEKL. The CDR3, as DNA: TGCGCCAGCAGCCAAGTGTCCAGGGAGGTTGGAGAGCAGTACTTC. Residues: CASSQVSREVGEQYF.

This clone was detected only once. The chain combines TRBV6-1 with TRBJ1-3; D is unclear. Germline V gives CDR1 MNHNS, CDR2 SASEGT. The CDR3 contains 14 residues. Trimming left V 2 bases short and J 4 bases short, with 9 bases between. In DNA, the CDR3 is TGTGCCAGCAGTGAACCAGCACAGGGAAACACCATATATTTT. It translates to CASSEPAQGNTIYF.

This clone occurred a few times. This rearrangement joins TRBV30 to TRBJ2-5, with a tentative D call TRBD2 (6 bases). CDR3 length: 13 amino acids. Germline CDR1 and CDR2: GTSNPN and SVGIG (reference sequence). V was clipped by 1 base and J by 2 bases, with 8 bases between them. CDR3 protein: CAWSGGTQETQYF. DNA for the CDR3: TGTGCCTGGAGTGGGGGGACTCAAGAGACCCAGTACTTC.

The chain uses TRBV7-9 and TRBJ2-1; 13 bases map to TRBD2. Trimming at V came to 2 bases and at J to 7 bases, leaving 11 bases not matched to a gene. There are 18 residues in the CDR3. CDR1 is SEHNR and CDR2 is FQNEAQ in the germline V gene (reference sequence). The DNA for the CDR3 is TGTGCCAGCAGCTTAAGAACTAGCGGGAGGGCCCAAAATAATGAGCAGTTCTTC. This encodes CASSLRTSGRAQNNEQFF.

The chain joins TRBV11-2 to TRBJ2-1; tentative D call: TRBD1 (5 bases). Germline values: CDR1 SGHAT, CDR2 FQNNGV. The length of the CDR3 is 16 residues. The V and J ends lost 0 bases and 3 bases respectively, with 12 bases between them. This chain's CDR3 is CASSLDLRARYNEQFF. CDR3 bases: TGTGCCAGCAGCTTAGATCTCAGGGCCCGCTACAATGAGCAGTTCTTC. Drawing the rest from reference TRBV11-2 and TRBJ2-1, the complete variable domain is EAGVAQSPRYKIIEKRQSVAFWCNPISGHATLYWYQQILGQGPKLLIQFQNNGVVDDSQLPKDRFSAERLKGVDSTLKIQPAKLEDSAVYLCASSLDLRARYNEQFFGPGTRLTVL.

V is TRBV7-2 and J is TRBJ1-6, with 9 bases that match TRBD1. The CDR3 has 16 amino acids. Germline lookup yields CDR1 SGHTA and CDR2 FQGNSA. V lost 2 bases, J lost 8 bases, and 7 bases stayed unmatched. CDR3: CASSLRPGTGYSPLHF. The CDR3 bases are TGTGCCAGCAGCTTAAGACCCGGGACAGGGTATTCACCCCTCCACTTT. Full variable domain (rest looked up from reference TRBV7-2 and TRBJ1-6): GAGVSQSPSNKVTEKGKDVELRCDPISGHTALYWYRQSLGQGLEFLIYFQGNSAPDKSGLPSDRFSAERTGGSVSTLTIQRTQQEDSAVYLCASSLRPGTGYSPLHFGNGTRLTVT.

The chain carries TRBV5-4 and TRBJ2-1; the D is unclear. Germline V CDR1 and CDR2: SGHNT, YYREEE (reference sequence). This CDR3 spans 12 amino acids. V was trimmed by 5 bases and J by 5 bases, leaving 8 bases between them. In nucleotides, the CDR3 is TGTGCCAGCAGTTTCTCGGACAATGAGCAGTTCTTC. Its translation: CASSFSDNEQFF.

The chain recombines TRBV27 with TRBJ2-1, with 15 bases aligning to TRBD2. The CDR3 runs 14 residues. Trimming cost V 6 bases and J 8 bases; bases outside gene matches: 2. CDR1 MNHEY and CDR2 SMNVEV come from the germline V gene (reference sequence). CDR3: CASRWTSGGDEQFF. The CDR3 DNA reads TGTGCCAGCAGGTGGACTAGCGGGGGGGATGAGCAGTTCTTC.

The chain recombines TRBV7-9 with TRBJ2-1; 8 bases are a match to TRBD1. The germline V gene encodes CDR1 SEHNR and CDR2 FQNEAQ (reference sequence). After removal of 5 bases from V and 9 bases from J, the junction contained 6 bases not matched to a gene. The CDR3 consists of 13 residues. The CDR3 is CASSPDREVEQFF. In DNA form, the CDR3 reads TGTGCCAGCAGCCCGGACAGGGAGGTTGAGCAGTTCTTC.